The 27 T cell receptor beta chains presented below share a single source sample, sequenced in a study of cytomegalovirus exposure and HLA in healthy donors. It was with 60 Vbeta and 13 Jbeta primers that the PCR ran. TCRdb keeps only in-frame clones here, not all; method: immunoSEQ multiplex PCR. The sample shows around 220,000 clones, about 74% of them seen only once. The sequencing input was PBMCs. The receptor set was obtained from a man aged 40-49 years in good health and CMV-seronegative.

V gene TRBV7-2 combines with J gene TRBJ2-3, with no clear D. The length of the CDR3 is 14 residues. CDR1 and CDR2 from the germline V gene are SGHTA and FQGNSA. V dropped 1 base and J dropped 5 bases, with 10 bases sitting between them. The CDR3, as DNA: TGTGCCAGCAGCTTAGATGGCCCCCTAGATACGCAGTATTTT. Encoded protein: CASSLDGPLDTQYF.

This sequence joins TRBV28 and TRBJ2-5; unclear D gene. CDR3 size: 12 residues. Germline CDR1 is MDHEN and CDR2 is SYDVKM. V was pared by 5 bases and J by 7 bases, with 11 bases between. The CDR3 DNA reads as TGTGCCAGCAGTCCGCCTGTCAGGACCCAGTACTTC. Encoded protein: CASSPPVRTQYF.

This clone has only a few counts. DNA of the CDR3: TGTGCCAGCTCCCCATCCAGGGGAGAAAACACCGGGGAGCTGTTTTTT. This sequence encodes CASSPSRGENTGELFF. The chain links TRBV7-2 to TRBJ2-2, with a possible D match to TRBD1 (6 bases). Germline V gene data show CDR1 as SGHTA and CDR2 as FQGNSA. There are 16 residues in the CDR3. Trimming removed 8 bases at V and 2 bases at J, with 18 bases between. Variable domain in full (rest from reference TRBV7-2 and TRBJ2-2): GAGVSQSPSNKVTEKGKDVELRCDPISGHTALYWYRQSLGQGLEFLIYFQGNSAPDKSGLPSDRFSAERTGGSVSTLTIQRTQQEDSAVYLCASSPSRGENTGELFFGEGSRLTVL.

There are a few counts of this clone. This chain links TRBV9 with TRBJ2-1; TRBD2 agrees at 9 bases. The trim removed 4 bases at V and 9 bases at J, leaving 11 bases unmatched. The germline gives CDR1 SGDLS, CDR2 YYNGEE. This CDR3 has 15 residues. The DNA for the CDR3 is TGTGCCAGCAGCCCCAGGCGGGAGGGCCGGTTTGAGCAGTTCTTC. Amino acid sequence: CASSPRREGRFEQFF.

The chain is built from TRBV7-8 and TRBJ2-7; perhaps TRBD2 as D (5 bases). CDR1 and CDR2 from the germline V gene are SGHVS and FQNEAQ. Trimming cost V 6 bases and J 0 bases, with 9 bases left between them. The CDR3 sequence is 13 residues long. Here the CDR3 reads CASRALDSYEQYF. CDR3 sequence (DNA): TGTGCCAGCAGAGCACTAGACTCCTACGAGCAGTACTTC.

V usage is TRBV2 and J usage is TRBJ2-1; 13 nucleotides align to TRBD2. The CDR3 loop spans 15 amino acids. Looked up from germline, CDR1 is SNHLY and CDR2 is FYNNEI. The J segment lost 5 bases and the V segment lost 6 bases, leaving 4 bases of the junction unmatched. The CDR3 sequence: CASRTSGRANNEQFF. CDR3 DNA sequence: TGTGCCAGCAGAACTAGCGGGAGGGCAAACAATGAGCAGTTCTTC.

Concerning this clone: An end of the junction differs from the germline gene, which may be a read error. The chain recombines TRBV11-2 with TRBJ2-2; D may be TRBD1 (5 bases). This CDR3 region has 15 residues. Germline V CDR1 and CDR2: SGHAT, FQNNGV. The DNA of the CDR3 is TGTGCCAGCAGCCTAGACAGTGGCCACCCCGGGGAGCTGTTTTTT. It is translated as CASSLDSGHPGELFF. The variable domain in full, completed from reference TRBV11-2 and TRBJ2-2, reads EAGVAQSPRYKIIEKRQSVAFWCNPISGHATLYWYQQILGQGPKLLIQFQNNGVVDDSQLPKDRFSAERLKGVDSTLKIQPAKLEDSAVYLCASSLDSGHPGELFFGEGSRLTVL.

The chain has TRBV2 and TRBJ1-5; possible D gene TRBD1, 5 bases. This CDR3 contains 15 residues. Trimming shortened V by 5 bases and J by 0 bases, and 11 bases separated the two germline ends. From germline, CDR1 is SNHLY and CDR2 FYNNEI. CDR3 protein: CASSTGPLSNQPQHF. The DNA for the CDR3 is TGTGCCAGCAGTACAGGCCCCCTTAGCAATCAGCCCCAGCATTTT.

CDR3 region: CASSLASGGLWETQYF. The CDR3 bases are TGTGCCAGCAGCTTGGCTAGCGGGGGGCTCTGGGAGACCCAGTACTTC. J is TRBJ2-5 and V is TRBV5-6; 11 nucleotides align to TRBD2. J gave up 5 bases and V 0 bases, and 6 bases lay outside the gene matches. This CDR3 has 16 amino acids. Germline V gene sequence: CDR1 SGHDT, CDR2 YYEEEE.

The rearrangement links TRBV5-1 to TRBJ2-1, with 9 bases fitting TRBD2. The CDR3 runs 16 residues. Germline V gives CDR1 SGHRS, CDR2 YFSETQ. With 0 bases clipped from V and 4 bases from J, the junction kept 5 bases outside the gene matches. CDR3 sequence reads: CASSLEPSGAYNEQFF. DNA for the CDR3: TGCGCCAGCAGCTTGGAGCCTAGCGGGGCTTACAATGAGCAGTTCTTC.

The chain couples TRBV7-9 to TRBJ2-7, with D perhaps matching TRBD2 (5 bases). The germline gives CDR1 SEHNR, CDR2 FQNEAQ (reference sequence). The ends were cut back, 1 base at V and 2 bases at J, with 6 bases in the middle. The CDR3 is 13 residues long. CDR3 DNA: TGTGCCAGCAGCTTAGAGACTACCTACGAGCAGTACTTC. This codes for CASSLETTYEQYF.

The J gene is TRBJ1-5, the V gene TRBV19; no clear D gene. In germline, CDR1 is LNHDA, CDR2 SQIVND (reference sequence). Trimming took 9 bases from V and 11 from J, leaving 20 bases between them. The CDR3 contains 13 residues. In nucleotides, the CDR3 is TGTGCCAGCAGTTACGGGGTCACTAGGGCCCAGCATTTT. Encoded protein: CASSYGVTRAQHF.

V usage is TRBV7-2 and J usage is TRBJ2-7; D is unclear. V lost 1 base, J lost 2 bases, and 9 bases lay in between. The germline V gene encodes CDR1 SGHTA and CDR2 FQGNSA. CDR3 length: 14 residues. The CDR3 sequence: CASSLGAHTYEQYF. Here the CDR3 DNA reads TGTGCCAGCAGCTTAGGTGCCCACACCTACGAGCAGTACTTC.

V usage is TRBV27 and J usage is TRBJ2-1; a weak D match, TRBD2 (6 bases). The CDR3 loop spans 14 amino acids. The germline V and J ends were trimmed by 5 bases and 6 bases, with 14 bases remaining between them. Germline V lookup: CDR1 MNHEY, CDR2 SMNVEV (reference sequence). CDR3 DNA sequence: TGTGCCAGCAGTCCGGGACTTCGGGGCAATGAGCAGTTCTTC. It translates to CASSPGLRGNEQFF.

The chain uses TRBV18 and TRBJ1-1; 7 bases match TRBD1. The trim removed 6 bases at V and 3 bases at J, leaving 13 bases unmatched. Germline V CDR1 and CDR2: KGHSH, LQKENI. The CDR3 loop spans 16 amino acids. CDR3: CASSSSGGLIDTEAFF. CDR3 bases: TGTGCCAGCTCGTCCTCAGGGGGTCTGATCGACACTGAAGCTTTCTTT.

V is TRBV5-5 and J is TRBJ1-5; D may be TRBD1 (5 bases). V gave up 0 bases and J gave up 6 bases, with 7 bases separating them. CDR3 length: 13 amino acids. CDR1 SGHKS and CDR2 YYEKEE come from the germline V gene (reference sequence). CDR3 in amino acids: CASSLVGAQPQHF. The DNA of the CDR3 is TGTGCCAGCAGCTTGGTTGGGGCTCAGCCCCAGCATTTT.

The chain links TRBV7-3 to TRBJ2-1; 14 nucleotides line up with TRBD2. This CDR3 comprises 21 residues. Trimming removed 0 bases from V and 5 bases from J; junction bases left unmatched: 15. The germline V gene has CDR1 SGHTA and CDR2 FQGTGA. CDR3 amino acids: CASSLTGGLGPTSGGDNEQFF. The CDR3 DNA reads as TGTGCCAGCAGCTTAACGGGGGGTTTGGGGCCGACTAGCGGGGGGGACAATGAGCAGTTCTTC.

For this clone: Mismatch with germline at one junction end may stem from a read error. V usage is TRBV7-9 and J usage is TRBJ2-3, with 11 bases that match TRBD2. Germline assignment: CDR1 SEHNR and CDR2 FQNEAQ (reference sequence). This CDR3 comprises 16 residues. This chain's CDR3 is CSSSLLSGRADNTQYF. In DNA form, the CDR3 reads TGTTCCAGCAGCTTACTTAGCGGGAGGGCTGACAATACGCAGTATTTT. The entire variable domain, with the rest obtained from reference TRBV7-9 and TRBJ2-3, is as follows: DTGVSQNPRHKITKRGQNVTFRCDPISEHNRLYWYRQTLGQGPEFLTYFQNEAQLEKSRLLSDRFSAERPKGSFSTLEIQRTEQGDSAMYLCSSSLLSGRADNTQYFGPGTRLTVL.

The table lists this clone with a few counts. Compared with germline, one end of the junction differs, possibly owing to a read error. This chain joins TRBV5-4 and TRBJ2-2; the D gene is possibly TRBD1 (5 bases). From germline, CDR1 is SGHNT and CDR2 YYREEE (reference sequence). The CDR3 spans 15 residues. CDR3: CASSPDLTGTGELFF. The CDR3 coding sequence is TGCGCCAGCAGCCCAGACCTTACAGGCACCGGGGAGCTGTTTTTT.

The chain employs TRBV19 and TRBJ2-1; D gene unclear. The CDR3 loop spans 14 amino acids. V lost 6 bases and J lost 6, with 15 bases in between. Germline V gene sequence: CDR1 LNHDA, CDR2 SQIVND (reference sequence). As DNA, the CDR3 is TGTGCCAGTAGGCCCCTAGATCGGATCAATGAGCAGTTCTTC. Its translation is CASRPLDRINEQFF.

The gene calls are TRBV15 and TRBJ1-4; 10 bases are shared with TRBD1. This CDR3 has 15 residues. V dropped 0 bases and J dropped 8; count of bases not matched to a gene: 3. Germline V gene lookup returns CDR1 LNHNV and CDR2 YYDKDF (reference sequence). CDR3 nucleotide sequence: TGTGCCACCAGCAGAGAGAGGGGACAGGGGGAAAAACTGTTTTTT. Its translation: CATSRERGQGEKLFF. The full variable domain, in which reference TRBV15 and TRBJ1-4 provide the parts outside the CDR3, is DAMVIQNPRYQVTQFGKPVTLSCSQTLNHNVMYWYQQKSSQAPKLLFHYYDKDFNNEADTPDNFQSRRPNTSFCFLDIRSPGLGDTAMYLCATSRERGQGEKLFFGSGTQLSVL.

The chain carries TRBV5-6 and TRBJ1-4; D may be TRBD1 (6 bases). CDR3 length: 15 residues. Trimming took 4 bases from V and 8 from J, leaving 18 bases between them. Germline CDR1 reads SGHDT; CDR2 reads YYEEEE. Here the CDR3 reads CASSPGQLKREKLFF. The CDR3 DNA follows: TGTGCCAGCAGCCCTGGACAGTTAAAGAGGGAAAAACTGTTTTTT.

The chain recombines TRBV19 with TRBJ1-5; maybe TRBD1 (6 bases). Germline-derived CDR1 and CDR2 are LNHDA and SQIVND (reference sequence). The CDR3 length is 14 residues. Trimming took 6 bases from V and 6 from J, leaving 15 bases between them. Here the CDR3 DNA reads TGTGCCAGTAGGATACAGGGAATGGGTCAGCCCCAGCATTTT. Translated: CASRIQGMGQPQHF.

The chain employs TRBV6-6 and TRBJ1-2, with D uncertain. CDR1 is MNHNY, CDR2 SVGAGI, per germline (reference sequence). The V end lost 0 bases, the J end lost 0 bases, and 11 bases lay between the germline ends. This CDR3 region has 16 residues. CDR3 bases: TGTGCCAGCAGTTACTCTTCGGTACCGGCTAACTATGGCTACACCTTC. Protein product: CASSYSSVPANYGYTF.

The chain is built from TRBV30 and TRBJ1-5; no reliable D call. There are 11 residues in the CDR3. Between the trimmed V and J ends, which lost 5 bases and 3 bases, there was a span of 5 bases. Germline V gives CDR1 GTSNPN, CDR2 SVGIG (reference sequence). The CDR3 here is CAWRDNQPQHF. The CDR3 nucleotides are TGTGCCTGGCGGGACAATCAGCCCCAGCATTTT. The entire variable domain, with the rest obtained from reference TRBV30 and TRBJ1-5, is as follows: SQTIHQWPATLVQPVGSPLSLECTVEGTSNPNLYWYRQAAGRGLQLLFYSVGIGQISSEVPQNLSASRPQDRQFILSSKKLLLSDSGFYLCAWRDNQPQHFGDGTRLSIL.

The genes are TRBV9 and TRBJ2-1, with D possibly TRBD2 on 6 matching bases. The V gene lost 4 bases and the J gene lost 4 bases, with 15 bases spanning the gap. Germline V CDR1 and CDR2: SGDLS, YYNGEE. This CDR3 contains 15 residues. CDR3 in amino acids: CASSSTSEVYNEQFF. Written as DNA, the CDR3 is TGTGCCAGCAGCTCGACTAGTGAGGTATACAATGAGCAGTTCTTC.

This clone was seen only once. The rearrangement links TRBV11-1 to TRBJ2-2, with 9 nucleotides matching TRBD1. The CDR3 consists of 14 residues. Germline assignment: CDR1 SGHAT and CDR2 FQDESV (reference sequence). Germline trimming cut 4 bases from V and 7 bases from J; bases unmatched to any gene: 4. The CDR3 sequence: CASSSGTGIGELFF. The CDR3 nucleotides read TGTGCCAGCAGCTCCGGGACAGGGATCGGGGAGCTGTTTTTT. Drawing the rest from reference TRBV11-1 and TRBJ2-2, the complete variable domain is EAEVAQSPRYKITEKSQAVAFWCDPISGHATLYWYRQILGQGPELLVQFQDESVVDDSQLPKDRFSAERLKGVDSTLKIQPAELGDSAMYLCASSSGTGIGELFFGEGSRLTVL.